The rows below give T cell receptor beta chains drawn from one sample of a study of blood T cell repertoires in COVID-19. Profiling relied on immunoSEQ multiplex PCR, and the TCRdb table lists in-frame clones only, not all of them. The data show fewer than 180,000 clones, with about nine tenths seen just once and less than 4.5% held by the top ten. Sequencing used peripheral blood. Every receptor here comes from a woman between 55 and 75 years old with active or convalescent COVID-19. Both conserved end residues are part of each CDR3. A D gene is named only where the DNA matches it firmly. Expanded clones are given a class, and other clones once, few, many or no size at all.

V gene	D gene	clone size	J gene	CDR3 DNA	CDR3 protein
TRBV30	TRBD1	-	TRBJ1-2	TGTGCCTGGAGTCGACAGGGGGCCTATGGCTACACCTTC	CAWSRQGAYGYTF
TRBV29-1	TRBD1	-	TRBJ1-1	TGCAGCGGGACAGGGCTTTGGACTGAAGCTTTCTTT	CSGTGLWTEAFF
TRBV11-2	-	-	TRBJ2-7	TGTGCCAGCAGCTTAGATGGGGCGGATCCCTACGAGCAGTACTTC	CASSLDGADPYEQYF
TRBV4-3	TRBD1	once	TRBJ1-4	TGCGCCAGCAGCCAAGGAGGACAGGGGAGAGGTGAAAAACTGTTTTTT	CASSQGGQGRGEKLFF
TRBV4-3	-	-	TRBJ2-7	TGCGCCAGCAGCCAATCCCTCGACAGTGTAGAGGCGCAGTACTTC	CASSQSLDSVEAQYF
TRBV19	-	-	TRBJ2-7	TGTGCCAGTAGTATCGTTCAGGGGATGACCTACGAGCAGTACTTC	CASSIVQGMTYEQYF
TRBV30	-	-	TRBJ1-1	TGTGCCTGGAGTGCCTGGAGGGGTAAGAACACTGAAGCTTTCTTT	CAWSAWRGKNTEAFF
TRBV7-2	-	-	TRBJ2-3	TGTGCCAGCAGCTTAGCCATGGCTAGCACAGATACGCAGTATTTT	CASSLAMASTDTQYF
TRBV19	TRBD1	few	TRBJ1-2	TGTGCCAGTACGAAGGTCGGGACAGGGAGCTTCTATGGCTACACCTTC	CASTKVGTGSFYGYTF
TRBV10-3	-	-	TRBJ1-5	TGTGCCATCAGCCCCGACAGAAGCAATCAGCCCCAGCATTTT	CAISPDRSNQPQHF